The rows below give T cell receptor beta chains drawn from one sample of a study of blood T cell repertoires in COVID-19. Data came from immunoSEQ multiplex PCR; TCRdb stores just in-frame clones and leaves some out. The sample lists 150,000 or so clones; 80% to 90% were seen once. Material: peripheral blood. The receptor source for this set is a man older than 75 with acute or convalescent COVID-19. Each CDR3 is given with its conserved first and last residue. The order of the fields is D gene, J gene, clone size, V gene, CDR3 protein, CDR3 DNA. A D gene is named only where the DNA matches it firmly. The size of a clone is reported for some rows only, either as once, few or many, or as a class for expanded clones.

D gene: -; J gene: TRBJ2-3; clone size: -; V gene: TRBV5-1; CDR3 protein: CASSRAGDTDTQYF; CDR3 DNA: TGCGCCAGCAGCCGGGCAGGGGACACAGATACGCAGTATTTT
D gene: TRBD1; J gene: TRBJ1-3; clone size: -; V gene: TRBV19; CDR3 protein: CASSEQGAYGNTIYF; CDR3 DNA: TGTGCCAGTAGTGAGCAGGGGGCTTACGGAAACACCATATATTTT
D gene: -; J gene: TRBJ2-3; clone size: -; V gene: TRBV2; CDR3 protein: CASTRDSGTDTQYF; CDR3 DNA: TGTGCCAGCACCCGGGACAGCGGGACAGATACGCAGTATTTT
D gene: -; J gene: TRBJ1-2; clone size: -; V gene: TRBV18; CDR3 protein: CASSPPGRGFYGYTF; CDR3 DNA: TGTGCCAGCTCACCACCTGGGCGCGGGTTCTATGGCTACACCTTC
D gene: -; J gene: TRBJ2-3; clone size: -; V gene: TRBV28; CDR3 protein: CASSLAGTLTDTQYF; CDR3 DNA: TGTGCCAGCAGTTTAGCGGGGACCCTCACAGATACGCAGTATTTT
D gene: -; J gene: TRBJ1-1; clone size: -; V gene: TRBV2; CDR3 protein: CASSDAALNTEAFF; CDR3 DNA: TGTGCCAGCAGTGATGCGGCGTTGAACACTGAAGCTTTCTTT
D gene: -; J gene: TRBJ1-6; clone size: -; V gene: TRBV27; CDR3 protein: CASSLASSYNSPLHF; CDR3 DNA: TGTGCCAGCAGTTTAGCGAGCTCCTATAATTCACCCCTCCACTTT
D gene: -; J gene: TRBJ1-2; clone size: -; V gene: TRBV10-3; CDR3 protein: CAISTGSYGYTF; CDR3 DNA: TGTGCCATCAGCACCGGTTCCTATGGCTACACCTTC
D gene: TRBD2; J gene: TRBJ2-7; clone size: -; V gene: TRBV7-9; CDR3 protein: CASSLAGTSGYEQYF; CDR3 DNA: TGTGCCAGCAGCTTAGCTGGGACTAGCGGTTACGAGCAGTACTTC
D gene: TRBD1; J gene: TRBJ2-1; clone size: -; V gene: TRBV11-3; CDR3 protein: CASSLGGEGANEQFF; CDR3 DNA: TGTGCCAGCAGCCTAGGCGGAGAGGGGGCCAATGAGCAGTTCTTC
D gene: -; J gene: TRBJ1-2; clone size: -; V gene: TRBV30; CDR3 protein: CAWSRRDYGYTF; CDR3 DNA: TGTGCCTGGTCGCGTCGCGACTATGGCTACACCTTC
D gene: -; J gene: TRBJ2-1; clone size: -; V gene: TRBV6-5; CDR3 protein: CASENGGAGYNEQFF; CDR3 DNA: TGTGCCAGTGAAAACGGAGGGGCAGGGTACAATGAGCAGTTCTTC
D gene: -; J gene: TRBJ2-3; clone size: -; V gene: TRBV7-2; CDR3 protein: CASSLSGFTDTQYF; CDR3 DNA: TGTGCCAGCAGCTTATCCGGGTTCACAGATACGCAGTATTTT
D gene: -; J gene: TRBJ1-3; clone size: -; V gene: TRBV9; CDR3 protein: CASSVGPAGAGNTIYF; CDR3 DNA: TGTGCCAGCAGCGTAGGCCCCGCAGGGGCTGGAAACACCATATATTTT
D gene: TRBD1; J gene: TRBJ1-2; clone size: -; V gene: TRBV27; CDR3 protein: CASSPAGQGGYGYTF; CDR3 DNA: TGTGCCAGCAGTCCAGCTGGACAGGGGGGATATGGCTACACCTTC
D gene: TRBD1; J gene: TRBJ2-7; clone size: -; V gene: TRBV6-5; CDR3 protein: CATRPRDRGLEQYF; CDR3 DNA: TGTGCCACACGCCCCCGGGACAGGGGGCTCGAGCAGTACTTC
D gene: -; J gene: TRBJ1-1; clone size: -; V gene: TRBV28; CDR3 protein: CASSFGRTKAFF; CDR3 DNA: TGTGCCAGCAGTTTCGGTCGGACTAAAGCTTTCTTT
D gene: TRBD2; J gene: TRBJ2-1; clone size: once; V gene: TRBV7-8; CDR3 protein: CASSSGLAANNEQFF; CDR3 DNA: TGTGCCAGCAGCTCAGGACTAGCGGCAAACAATGAGCAGTTCTTC
D gene: TRBD2; J gene: TRBJ2-5; clone size: once; V gene: TRBV2; CDR3 protein: CASSELGLAETQYF; CDR3 DNA: TGTGCCAGCAGTGAACTGGGACTAGCGGAGACCCAGTACTTC
D gene: -; J gene: TRBJ1-1; clone size: -; V gene: TRBV4-1; CDR3 protein: CASSQDPYRELQAFF; CDR3 DNA: TGCGCCAGCAGCCAAGACCCCTACAGGGAGTTGCAAGCTTTCTTT
D gene: TRBD1; J gene: TRBJ1-3; clone size: -; V gene: TRBV28; CDR3 protein: CASSVPQGTGAGNTIYF; CDR3 DNA: TGTGCCAGCAGTGTACCCCAGGGGACAGGGGCAGGAAACACCATATATTTT
D gene: TRBD1; J gene: TRBJ2-7; clone size: -; V gene: TRBV29-1; CDR3 protein: CSVEGRTGGYEQYF; CDR3 DNA: TGCAGCGTTGAGGGACGCACAGGGGGCTACGAGCAGTACTTC